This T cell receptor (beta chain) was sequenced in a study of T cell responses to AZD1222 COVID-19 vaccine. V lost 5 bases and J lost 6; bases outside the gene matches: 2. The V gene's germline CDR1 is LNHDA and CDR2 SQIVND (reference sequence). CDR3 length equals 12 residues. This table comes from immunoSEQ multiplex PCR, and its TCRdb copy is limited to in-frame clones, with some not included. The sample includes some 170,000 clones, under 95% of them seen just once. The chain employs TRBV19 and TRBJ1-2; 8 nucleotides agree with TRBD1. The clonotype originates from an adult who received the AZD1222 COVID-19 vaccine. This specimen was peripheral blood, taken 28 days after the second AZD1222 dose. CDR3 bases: TGTGCCAGTAGTCTGACAGGGGATGGCTACACCTTC. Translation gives CASSLTGDGYTF.